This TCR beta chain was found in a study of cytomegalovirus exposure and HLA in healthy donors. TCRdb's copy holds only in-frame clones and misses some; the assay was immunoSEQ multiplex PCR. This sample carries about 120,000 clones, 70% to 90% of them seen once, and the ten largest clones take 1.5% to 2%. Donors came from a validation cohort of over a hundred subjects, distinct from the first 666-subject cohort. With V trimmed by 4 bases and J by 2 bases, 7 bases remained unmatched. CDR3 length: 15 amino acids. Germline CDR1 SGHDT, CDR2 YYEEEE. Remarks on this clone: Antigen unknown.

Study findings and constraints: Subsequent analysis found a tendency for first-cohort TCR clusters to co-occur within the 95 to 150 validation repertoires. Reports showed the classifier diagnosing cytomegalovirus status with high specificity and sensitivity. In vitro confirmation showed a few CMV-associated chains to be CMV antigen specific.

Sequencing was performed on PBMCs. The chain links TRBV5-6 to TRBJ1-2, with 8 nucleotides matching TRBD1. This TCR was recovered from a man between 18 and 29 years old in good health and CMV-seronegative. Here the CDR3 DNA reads TGTGCCAGCAGCCTCCCTGGGACAGGAAACTATGGCTACACCTTC. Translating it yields CASSLPGTGNYGYTF.